Sequencing of this TCR beta chain was carried out in a study of cytomegalovirus exposure and HLA in healthy donors. The CDR3 consists of 13 residues. The V and J ends lost 0 bases and 6 bases, in that order; junction bases with no gene match: 4. The germline gives CDR1 SQVTM, CDR2 ANQGSEA. A remark on this clone: The target antigen is unknown.

Findings and caveats of the study: In a later analysis, a missense DCLRE1C variant was linked to TCR beta V- and J-gene trimming.

It was with 60 Vbeta and 13 Jbeta primers that the PCR ran. Sequenced by immunoSEQ multiplex PCR; TCRdb stores in-frame clones only, minus some. In the table there are 60,000 to 70,000 clones, around 81% of which are singletons. Sequences were obtained from PBMCs. The receptor was derived from a middle-aged man in good health and CMV-seronegative. The rearrangement joins TRBV29-1 to TRBJ1-2, with TRBD1 matching over 7 bases. Written as DNA, the CDR3 is TGCAGCGTTGAAGACGACAGGGCGCATGGCTACACCTTC. As protein: CSVEDDRAHGYTF.